Detailed here is one TCR beta chain. The sample belongs to a study of cytomegalovirus exposure and HLA in healthy donors. The PCR ran on 60 Vbeta and 13 Jbeta primers. Assay: immunoSEQ multiplex PCR; the TCRdb copy retains only in-frame clones and omits some. This sample has 100,000 or so clones; more than 80% occur once, and the top ten carry about 3.9%. Germline V CDR1 and CDR2: MNHEY, SVGAGI. Trimming stripped 5 bases from V and 0 bases from J, with 11 bases between. The CDR3 runs 14 residues. This chain joins TRBV6-5 and TRBJ2-7, with a weak D call TRBD1 (6 bases). Sequenced: PBMCs. The TCR originated in a man younger than 45 in good health and CMV-seronegative. The CDR3, as DNA: TGTGCCAGCAGTGCGACAGGCCACTCCTACGAGCAGTACTTC. This codes for CASSATGHSYEQYF.